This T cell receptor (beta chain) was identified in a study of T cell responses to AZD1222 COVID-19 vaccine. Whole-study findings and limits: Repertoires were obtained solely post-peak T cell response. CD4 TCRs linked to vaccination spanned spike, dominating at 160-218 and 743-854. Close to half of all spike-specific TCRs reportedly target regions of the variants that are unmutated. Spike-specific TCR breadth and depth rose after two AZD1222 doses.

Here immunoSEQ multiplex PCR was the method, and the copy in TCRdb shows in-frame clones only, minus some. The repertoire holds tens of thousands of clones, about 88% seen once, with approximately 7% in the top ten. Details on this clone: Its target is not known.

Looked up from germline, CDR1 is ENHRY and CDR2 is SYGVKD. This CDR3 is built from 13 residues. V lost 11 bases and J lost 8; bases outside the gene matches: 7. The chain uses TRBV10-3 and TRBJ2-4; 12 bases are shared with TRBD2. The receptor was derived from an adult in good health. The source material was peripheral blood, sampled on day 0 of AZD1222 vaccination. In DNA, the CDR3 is TGTGCCGTTGGACTAGCGGGATCGGACATTCAGTACTTC. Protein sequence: CAVGLAGSDIQYF.